This TCR beta chain was sequenced for a study of blood T cell repertoires in COVID-19. Study information: COVID-19 samples collected from the United States, Italy and Spain covered acute and convalescent phases.

Cohort 3 donors were reported recovered after two negative PCRs, clearance, or symptom resolution. Clones were read by immunoSEQ multiplex PCR, and TCRdb kept only the in-frame ones, dropping some. Of around 250,000 clones listed, about nine tenths are singletons. The V gene's germline CDR1 is SEHNR and CDR2 FQNEAQ (reference sequence). The CDR3 has 17 residues. Trimming cost V 4 bases and J 4 bases; bases outside gene matches: 9. This chain links TRBV7-9 with TRBJ2-1, with 11 nucleotides matching TRBD2. The receptor was derived from a man between 18 and 35 years old who had recovered from COVID-19. Sequencing was performed on PBMCs or T cells enriched from blood (not recorded which). The DNA of the CDR3 is TGTGCCAGCAGCTCCCGCCCACTAGCGGGGGCTTACAATGAGCAGTTCTTC. Protein product: CASSSRPLAGAYNEQFF. The variable domain in full, with the rest retrieved from reference TRBV7-9 and TRBJ2-1, is DTGVSQNPRHKITKRGQNVTFRCDPISEHNRLYWYRQTLGQGPEFLTYFQNEAQLEKSRLLSDRFSAERPKGSFSTLEIQRTEQGDSAMYLCASSSRPLAGAYNEQFFGPGTRLTVL.